The source of this T cell receptor (beta chain) is a study of cytomegalovirus exposure and HLA in healthy donors. 60 Vbeta and 13 Jbeta primers were used in PCR. Here immunoSEQ multiplex PCR was the method, and the copy in TCRdb shows in-frame clones only, minus some. The sample has 120,000 or so clones; around four fifths are singletons. Germline V gene sequence: CDR1 MDHEN, CDR2 SYDVKM. V gave up 3 bases and J gave up 6 bases, with 8 bases separating them. CDR3 length: 12 amino acids. Healthy bone marrow donors formed the donor group. The chain employs TRBV28 and TRBJ1-2; a possible D gene is TRBD1 (5 bases). This TCR derives from a woman aged 40 to 49 in good health and CMV-seropositive. The specimen was PBMCs. CDR3 DNA: TGTGCCAGCAGTTTCGGGGGGGATGGCTACACCTTC. Protein: CASSFGGDGYTF.